A selection of T cell receptor beta chains follows, all from one sample in a study of blood T cell repertoires in COVID-19. Assay used: immunoSEQ multiplex PCR; TCRdb lists only in-frame clones, some missing. This sample yields roughly 280,000 clones, of which roughly 85% are seen a single time; roughly 4.5% belongs to the top ten. Sequenced material: peripheral blood. The source of these receptors is a man between 60 and 75 years old who had recovered from COVID-19. CDR3s include the opening cysteine and the closing phenylalanine or tryptophan. A D gene is named only where the DNA matches it firmly. Clone sizes are given selectively: once, few, many, or a class where the clone is expanded.

>TRBV29-1|NA|12|TRBJ1-2|NA
TGCAGTGCCGAGGATCAGGGCCGTGGCTACACCTTC
CSAEDQGRGYTF
>TRBV3-1/TRBV3-2|NA|17|TRBJ2-6|TRBD2
TGTGCCAGCAGCCAAGAAGGTAGCGGGTTTGGGGCCAACGTCCTGACTTTC
CASSQEGSGFGANVLTF
>TRBV6-5|NA|15|TRBJ1-5|TRBD1
TGTGCCAGCAGGGACTGGACAGGGGGCAATCAGCCCCAGCATTTT
CASRDWTGGNQPQHF
>TRBV5-4|NA|15|TRBJ2-1|TRBD2
TGTGCCAGCAGCTTGGGCCCCCCGCGGGAGGGAGAGCAGTTCTTC
CASSLGPPREGEQFF
>TRBV7-7|NA|16|TRBJ2-3|TRBD2
TGTGCCAGCAGCTTAGGACTAGCGGGAGTCGGAGATACGCAGTATTTT
CASSLGLAGVGDTQYF
>TRBV6-6|NA|16|TRBJ1-1|NA
TGTGCCAGCAGTTACCCGCCGGGGGGGCTGGGCACTGAAGCTTTCTTT
CASSYPPGGLGTEAFF
>TRBV5-8|NA|16|TRBJ2-5|TRBD2
TGTGCCAGCAGCCCAGGACTAGCGGAAAGTAAAGAGACCCAGTACTTC
CASSPGLAESKETQYF
>TRBV5-1|NA|12|TRBJ2-3|NA
TGCGCCAGCAGCCCGTACGGGGATACGCAGTATTTT
CASSPYGDTQYF
>TRBV6-5|NA|14|TRBJ1-6|NA
TGTGCCAGCAGTAAGGGGGGGCTCCATTCACCCCTCCACTTT
CASSKGGLHSPLHF
>TRBV6-5|NA|14|TRBJ1-2|TRBD1
TGTGCCAGCAGTAAAACAGGGGGAAACTATGGCTACACCTTC
CASSKTGGNYGYTF
>TRBV2|NA|15|TRBJ2-7|NA
TGTGCCAGCAGTGACTTCGGGACATCGGGCTACGAGCAGTACTTC
CASSDFGTSGYEQYF
>TRBV7-8|NA|16|TRBJ2-2|TRBD2
TGTGCCAGCAGCCCAGGACTAGCGGGGGGGGCCGGGGAGCTGTTTTTT
CASSPGLAGGAGELFF
>TRBV5-1|once|20|TRBJ1-1|TRBD1
TGCGCCAGCAGCTTGGCCCGAGCAATAGTACCGGGACAGGCAAACACTGAAGCTTTCTTT
CASSLARAIVPGQANTEAFF
>TRBV7-3|NA|15|TRBJ2-3|TRBD2
TGTGCCAGCAGCCCATCGGGACTAGCGACAGATACGCAGTATTTT
CASSPSGLATDTQYF
>TRBV13|NA|13|TRBJ1-1|NA
TGTGCCAGCAGCCTGACAAAGAACACTGAAGCTTTCTTT
CASSLTKNTEAFF
>TRBV5-5|once|14|TRBJ1-4|TRBD1
TGTGCCAGCAGCTCGGGACAGCTGAATGAAAAACTGTTTTTT
CASSSGQLNEKLFF
>TRBV6-5|NA|13|TRBJ1-2|NA
TGTGCCGTTCACCCCGCAGGTCCTCTCGGCTACACCTTC
CAVHPAGPLGYTF
>TRBV7-8|NA|14|TRBJ1-2|NA
TGTGCCAGCAGCTTCAGGACAGCATCCTATGGCTACACCTTC
CASSFRTASYGYTF
>TRBV6-5|NA|14|TRBJ2-7|NA
TGTGCCAGCAGTTACTCTTCCGAGACCTACGAGCAGTACTTC
CASSYSSETYEQYF
>TRBV7-3|NA|14|TRBJ2-1|NA
TGTGCCAGCAGCTTAACGAGGGGGAGCAATGAGCAGTTCTTC
CASSLTRGSNEQFF
>TRBV9|NA|14|TRBJ2-5|NA
TGTGCCAGCAGCGTAGGGAACGGGATCGAGACCCAGTACTTC
CASSVGNGIETQYF
>TRBV11-1|NA|13|TRBJ1-2|NA
TGTGCCAGCAGCTTAGTGGACAGCTATGGCTACACCTTC
CASSLVDSYGYTF
>TRBV27|NA|18|TRBJ2-2|TRBD1
TGTGCCAGCAGTTTGTACCGTAGGACAGGGAGGATAACCGGGGAGCTGTTTTTT
CASSLYRRTGRITGELFF
>TRBV18|few|14|TRBJ2-7|NA
TGTGCCAGCTCACCGGACTTTTCATCCTACGAGCAGTACTTC
CASSPDFSSYEQYF
>TRBV6-5|NA|14|TRBJ2-7|TRBD1
TGTGCCAGCAGCGGAAACAGGGGGCTGGACGAGCAGTACTTC
CASSGNRGLDEQYF
>TRBV27|NA|16|TRBJ1-1|NA
TGTGCCAGCAGTTTAAAATCCCGGGTCCCGAACACTGAAGCTTTCTTT
CASSLKSRVPNTEAFF
>TRBV9|NA|13|TRBJ1-2|TRBD1
TGTGCCAGCAGCGTAGTCGTGACAGGGTTCTACACCTTC
CASSVVVTGFYTF
>TRBV3-1/TRBV3-2|NA|15|TRBJ2-7|TRBD1
TGTGCCAGCAGCCGGGCCGGGACAGCCTCCTACGAGCAGTACTTC
CASSRAGTASYEQYF
>TRBV18|NA|16|TRBJ2-2|TRBD2
TGTGCCAGCTCACCGACTAGCGGGGTCAACACCGGGGAGCTGTTTTTT
CASSPTSGVNTGELFF
>TRBV5-1|NA|16|TRBJ2-2|NA
TGCGCCAGCAGCTTACTGACAGTCGCGAACACCGGGGAGCTGTTTTTT
CASSLLTVANTGELFF
>TRBV5-1|NA|14|TRBJ1-5|TRBD1
TGCGCCAGCAGCCAGACAGGGGGCGATCAGCCCCAGCATTTT
CASSQTGGDQPQHF
>TRBV6-5|NA|14|TRBJ2-5|TRBD2
TGTGCCAGCAGTTACTCTTGGCGGGGGGAGACCCAGTACTTC
CASSYSWRGETQYF
>TRBV5-4|NA|12|TRBJ2-1|NA
TGTGCCAGCAGCTCCCTAGTGAATGAGCAGTTCTTC
CASSSLVNEQFF
>TRBV5-1|NA|17|TRBJ1-5|TRBD1
TGCGCCAGCAGCCCTACCCCGGGGGGACAGGGTGATCAGCCCCAGCATTTT
CASSPTPGGQGDQPQHF
>TRBV11-2|NA|16|TRBJ2-7|TRBD2
TGTGCCAGCAGCTTAGCAGTAGCGGGACCATCCTACGAGCAGTACTTC
CASSLAVAGPSYEQYF
>TRBV11-2|NA|12|TRBJ2-7|NA
TGTGCCAGCAGCCTTGACAGCTACGAGCAGTACTTC
CASSLDSYEQYF
>TRBV5-1|NA|15|TRBJ2-7|TRBD2
TGCGCCAGCAGGAACCCGCTAGCGGGACCCTACGAGCAGTACTTC
CASRNPLAGPYEQYF
>TRBV27|NA|14|TRBJ1-3|NA
TGTGCCAGCAGCCAGACAGGCTCTGGAAACACCATATATTTT
CASSQTGSGNTIYF
>TRBV7-8|NA|18|TRBJ2-3|TRBD2
TGTGCCAGCAGCAGTACTAGCGGGAGACGTCTTAGCACAGATACGCAGTATTTT
CASSSTSGRRLSTDTQYF
>TRBV29-1|NA|13|TRBJ1-1|NA
TGCAGCGTGGCCCAATCCCCGGGGACTGAAGCTTTCTTT
CSVAQSPGTEAFF
>TRBV1|NA|17|TRBJ2-2|NA
TGCACCAGCAGCCAAGATCCCCTAGCGGGGGGGACCGGGGAGCTGTTTTTT
CTSSQDPLAGGTGELFF
>TRBV29-1|NA|14|TRBJ2-5|TRBD1
TGCAGCGCCACCGGGACAGGGGGCGGAGAGACCCAGTACTTC
CSATGTGGGETQYF
>TRBV5-5|NA|15|TRBJ2-7|TRBD1
TGTGCCAGCAGCCAGCAGCGGACAGGGGTCCACGAGCAGTACTTC
CASSQQRTGVHEQYF
>TRBV12-5|NA|18|TRBJ2-5|TRBD2
TGTGCTAGTGGTTTGGCCGACTCGGGACTAGCGGGTCAAGAGACCCAGTACTTC
CASGLADSGLAGQETQYF
>TRBV27|NA|16|TRBJ2-6|TRBD2
TGTGCCAGCAACCCGGGGAGGGTGTCTGGGGCCAACGTCCTGACTTTC
CASNPGRVSGANVLTF
>TRBV7-9|NA|14|TRBJ2-2|NA
TGTGCCAGCAGCTTAGGAGGAAACACCGGGGAGCTGTTTTTT
CASSLGGNTGELFF
>TRBV5-6|NA|14|TRBJ2-7|NA
TGTGCCAGCAGCCTCGACAGTCTCTCAGCGAGGCAGTACTTC
CASSLDSLSARQYF
>TRBV6-5|NA|14|TRBJ2-7|TRBD1
TGTGCCAGCAGTTACGACAGGGGGAGCAACGAGCAGTACTTC
CASSYDRGSNEQYF
>TRBV5-6|NA|14|TRBJ2-7|NA
TGTGCCAGCAGCTTGTTAAAGCTAACCTACGAGCAGTACTTC
CASSLLKLTYEQYF
>TRBV4-2|NA|18|TRBJ2-1|TRBD2
TGTGCCAGCAGCCAAGATGGCCTAGCGGCCAGCTCCTACAATGAGCAGTTCTTC
CASSQDGLAASSYNEQFF